What follows are 4 T cell receptor beta chains derived from one specimen sequenced in a study of control samples from healthy donors and cancer patients (dated by TCRdb to the early 2020s). To prepare the library, the immunoSEQ multiplex PCR assay was applied. The table comes from immuneACCESS by way of TCRdb, which keeps in-frame sequences with V and J called. Part of the clones is missing from these tables; in studies checked, under half for an unresolved V gene and the rest for unknown reasons. This sample comprises around 90,000 clones, around nine tenths of them detected only once. Together, the top ten hold roughly 20% of the sample. The sequencing input was blood. The receptor set was obtained from a man aged 30 to 39 in good health.

The chain carries TRBV30 and TRBJ1-1; D may be TRBD1 (5 bases). CDR1 is GTSNPN and CDR2 is SVGIG in the germline V gene (reference sequence). There are 13 residues in the CDR3. V lost 3 bases and J lost 1, with 9 bases in between. CDR3 bases: TGTGCCTGGAGAGGGGACGGGAACACTGAAGCTTTCTTT. Amino acids: CAWRGDGNTEAFF.

This clone has just a few counts. V and J are TRBV6-5 and TRBJ1-5; TRBD1 matches at 7 bases. The CDR3 covers 15 residues. The trim removed 7 bases at V and 0 bases at J, leaving 6 bases unmatched. Germline V gives CDR1 MNHEY, CDR2 SVGAGI. The CDR3 DNA follows: TGTGCCAGCACCCCACAGGGGTTTAGCAATCAGCCCCAGCATTTT. This sequence encodes CASTPQGFSNQPQHF.

The genes are TRBV18 and TRBJ1-2; D remains ambiguous. With 3 bases removed from V and 8 bases from J, the gap between germline ends came to 16 bases. CDR3 size: 14 residues. Germline-derived CDR1 and CDR2 are KGHSH and LQKENI. The CDR3: CASSPPLGSGGYTF. The CDR3 coding sequence is TGTGCCAGCTCACCCCCGCTGGGGTCGGGGGGCTACACCTTC.

The rearrangement links TRBV7-9 to TRBJ2-5, with 7 bases aligning to TRBD1. V lost 0 bases to trimming and J lost 4 bases; unmatched junction nucleotides: 8. The CDR3 contains 16 residues. Germline-derived CDR1 and CDR2 are SEHNR and FQNEAQ (reference sequence). The CDR3 spells CASSLAMTGNIETQYF. As DNA, the CDR3 is TGTGCCAGCAGCTTAGCCATGACAGGGAATATAGAGACCCAGTACTTC.